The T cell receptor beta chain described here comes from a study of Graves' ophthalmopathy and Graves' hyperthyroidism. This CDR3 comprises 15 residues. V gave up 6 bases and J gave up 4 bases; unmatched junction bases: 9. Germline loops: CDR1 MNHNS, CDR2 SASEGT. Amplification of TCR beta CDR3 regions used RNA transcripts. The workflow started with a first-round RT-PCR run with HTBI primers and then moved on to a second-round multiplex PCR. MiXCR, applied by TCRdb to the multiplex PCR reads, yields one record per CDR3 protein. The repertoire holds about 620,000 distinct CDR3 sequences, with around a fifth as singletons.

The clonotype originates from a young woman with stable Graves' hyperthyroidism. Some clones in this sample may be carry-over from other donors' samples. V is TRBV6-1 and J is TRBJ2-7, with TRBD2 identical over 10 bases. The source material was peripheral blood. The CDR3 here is CASSSPGLATYEQYF. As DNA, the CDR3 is TGTGCCAGCAGCTCCCCGGGACTAGCGACTTACGAGCAGTACTTC.